This T cell receptor beta chain was profiled in a study of blood T cell repertoires in COVID-19. Study overall: Donors in the United States, Italy and Spain gave samples during acute or convalescent COVID-19. Nucleic acid was either cDNA or gDNA, and it came from T cells, B-cell-depleted T cells, or PBMCs.

Original analysis: Estimated nucleated cell counts came from reference gene primer amplification. The assay was immunoSEQ multiplex PCR, and TCRdb's table has in-frame clones only and misses some. D and trimming were read from the DNA, whereas the V and J calls and clone size are those reported in that table. The sample has fewer than 85,000 clones; roughly 78% are singletons. CDR1 and CDR2 (germline): LGHDT, YNNKEL (reference sequence). CDR3 length: 16 residues. The germline V and J ends were trimmed by 2 bases and 1 base, with 12 bases remaining between them. This sequence was found in a man aged 55 to 70 with active or convalescent COVID-19. The rearrangement links TRBV3-1 (or the pseudogene TRBV3-2) to TRBJ2-1; D uncertain. The specimen was peripheral blood. Here the CDR3 reads CASSQSNGFSYNEQFF. For the CDR3, the DNA is TGTGCCAGCAGCCAATCGAACGGTTTTTCCTACAATGAGCAGTTCTTC.